This TCR beta chain came from a study of shared clonotypes between healthy human individuals. Naive CD8 cells comprised CD45RO-negative, CCR7-positively selected cells, excluding terminally differentiated effector memory CD45RA+ cells. Nashville, Tennessee was home to all donors, each a Caucasian adult. Execution of the assay was at deep level. Original processing methods: Junction-only sequences without quality scores were provided by ImmunoSEQ, so filtering was different. Profiled with immunoSEQ multiplex PCR; TCRdb holds only in-frame clones, not every one. V, J and clone size are those of that table, while D and trimming were read from the DNA. The table has around 2,000,000 clones, 85% to 95% seen once. Material: naive CD8+ T cells from PBMCs. This clonotype was obtained from a man aged 18 to 35 in good health. Some clones in this sample may be carry-over from other donors' samples.

In DNA, the CDR3 is TGTGCCAGCAGTTTCCCAAATTCACCCCTCCACTTT. As protein: CASSFPNSPLHF. This chain joins TRBV7-2 and TRBJ1-6; unclear D gene. The CDR3 is 12 amino acids. V was shortened by 6 bases and J by 7 bases, with 7 bases between the two germline ends. Germline V gene sequence: CDR1 SGHTA, CDR2 FQGNSA.